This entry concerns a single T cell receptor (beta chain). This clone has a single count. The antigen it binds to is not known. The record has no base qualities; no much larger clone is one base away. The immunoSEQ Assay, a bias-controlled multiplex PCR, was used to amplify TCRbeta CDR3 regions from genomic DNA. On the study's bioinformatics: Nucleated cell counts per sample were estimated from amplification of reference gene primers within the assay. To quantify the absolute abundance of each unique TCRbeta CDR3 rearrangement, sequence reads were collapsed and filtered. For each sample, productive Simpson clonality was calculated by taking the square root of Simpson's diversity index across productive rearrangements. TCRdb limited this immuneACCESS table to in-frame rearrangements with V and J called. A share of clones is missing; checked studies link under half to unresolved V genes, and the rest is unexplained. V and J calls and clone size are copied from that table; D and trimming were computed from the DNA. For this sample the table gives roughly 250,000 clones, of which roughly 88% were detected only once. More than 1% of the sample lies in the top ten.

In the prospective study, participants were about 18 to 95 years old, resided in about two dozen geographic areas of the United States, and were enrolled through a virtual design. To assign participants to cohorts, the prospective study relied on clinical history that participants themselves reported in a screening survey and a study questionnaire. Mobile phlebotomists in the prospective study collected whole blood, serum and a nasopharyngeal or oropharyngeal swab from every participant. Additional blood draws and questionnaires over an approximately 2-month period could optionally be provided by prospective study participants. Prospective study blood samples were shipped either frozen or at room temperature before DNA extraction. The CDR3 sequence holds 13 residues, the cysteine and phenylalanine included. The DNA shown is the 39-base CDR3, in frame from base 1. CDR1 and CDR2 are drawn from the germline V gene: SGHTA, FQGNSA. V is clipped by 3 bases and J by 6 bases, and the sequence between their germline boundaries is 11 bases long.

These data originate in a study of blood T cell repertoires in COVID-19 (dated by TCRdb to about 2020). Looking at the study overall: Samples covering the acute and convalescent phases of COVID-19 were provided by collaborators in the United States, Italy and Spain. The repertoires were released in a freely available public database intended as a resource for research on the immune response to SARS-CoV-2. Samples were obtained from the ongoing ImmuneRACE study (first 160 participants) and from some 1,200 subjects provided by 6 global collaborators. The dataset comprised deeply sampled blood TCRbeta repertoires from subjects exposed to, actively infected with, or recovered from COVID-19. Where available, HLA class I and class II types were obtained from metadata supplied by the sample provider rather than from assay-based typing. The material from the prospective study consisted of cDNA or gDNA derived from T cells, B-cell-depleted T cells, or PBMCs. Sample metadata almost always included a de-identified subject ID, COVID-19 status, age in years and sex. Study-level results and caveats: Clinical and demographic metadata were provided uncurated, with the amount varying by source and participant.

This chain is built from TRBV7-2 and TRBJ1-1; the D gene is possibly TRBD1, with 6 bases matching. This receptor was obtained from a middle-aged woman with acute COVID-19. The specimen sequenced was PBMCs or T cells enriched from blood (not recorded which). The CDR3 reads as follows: CASSFTGKAEAFF. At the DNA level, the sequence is TGTGCCAGCAGCTTCACAGGGAAGGCTGAAGCTTTCTTT.